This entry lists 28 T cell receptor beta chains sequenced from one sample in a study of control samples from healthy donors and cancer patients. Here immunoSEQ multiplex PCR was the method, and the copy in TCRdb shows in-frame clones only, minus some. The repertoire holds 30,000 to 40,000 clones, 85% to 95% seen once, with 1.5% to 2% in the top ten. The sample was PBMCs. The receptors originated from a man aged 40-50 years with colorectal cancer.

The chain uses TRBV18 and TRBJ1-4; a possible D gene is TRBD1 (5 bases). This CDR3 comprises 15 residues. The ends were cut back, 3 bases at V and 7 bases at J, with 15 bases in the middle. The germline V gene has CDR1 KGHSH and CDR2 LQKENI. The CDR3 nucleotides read TGTGCCAGCTCACCGACGGGCCTGGGGGGTGAAAAACTGTTTTTT. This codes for CASSPTGLGGEKLFF.

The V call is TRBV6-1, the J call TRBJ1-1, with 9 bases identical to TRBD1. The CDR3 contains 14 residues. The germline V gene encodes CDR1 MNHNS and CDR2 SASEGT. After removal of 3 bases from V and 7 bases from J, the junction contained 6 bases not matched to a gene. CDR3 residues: CASSDLGQGFEAFF. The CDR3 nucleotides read TGTGCCAGCAGTGATTTGGGACAGGGATTTGAAGCTTTCTTT.

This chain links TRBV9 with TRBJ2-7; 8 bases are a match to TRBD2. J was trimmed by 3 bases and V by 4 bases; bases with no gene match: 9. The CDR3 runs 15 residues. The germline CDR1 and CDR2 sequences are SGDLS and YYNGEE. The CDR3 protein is CASSPRVAGFYEQYF. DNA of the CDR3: TGTGCCAGCAGCCCACGGGTAGCGGGGTTCTACGAGCAGTACTTC. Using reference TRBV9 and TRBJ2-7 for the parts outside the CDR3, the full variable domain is DSGVTQTPKHLITATGQRVTLRCSPRSGDLSVYWYQQSLDQGLQFLIQYYNGEERAKGNILERFSAQQFPDLHSELNLSSLELGDSALYFCASSPRVAGFYEQYFGPGTRLTVT.

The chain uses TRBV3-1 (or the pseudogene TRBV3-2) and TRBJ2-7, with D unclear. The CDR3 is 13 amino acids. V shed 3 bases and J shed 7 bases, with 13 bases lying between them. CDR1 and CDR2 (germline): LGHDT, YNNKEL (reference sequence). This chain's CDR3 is CASSQNSNGEQYF. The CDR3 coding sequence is TGTGCCAGCAGCCAGAACTCAAATGGGGAGCAGTACTTC.

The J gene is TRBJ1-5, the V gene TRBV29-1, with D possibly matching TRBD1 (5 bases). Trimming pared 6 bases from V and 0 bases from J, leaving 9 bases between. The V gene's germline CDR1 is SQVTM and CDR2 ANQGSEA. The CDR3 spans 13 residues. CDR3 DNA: TGCAGCGTCCGTGGGGGTAGCAATCAGCCCCAGCATTTT. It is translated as CSVRGGSNQPQHF.

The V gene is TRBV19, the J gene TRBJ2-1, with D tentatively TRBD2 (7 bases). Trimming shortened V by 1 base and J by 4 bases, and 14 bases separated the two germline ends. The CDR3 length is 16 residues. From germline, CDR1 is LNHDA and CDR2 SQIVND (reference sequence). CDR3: CASSIGAGAPYNEQFF. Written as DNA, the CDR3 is TGTGCCAGTAGTATAGGGGCGGGGGCCCCGTACAATGAGCAGTTCTTC.

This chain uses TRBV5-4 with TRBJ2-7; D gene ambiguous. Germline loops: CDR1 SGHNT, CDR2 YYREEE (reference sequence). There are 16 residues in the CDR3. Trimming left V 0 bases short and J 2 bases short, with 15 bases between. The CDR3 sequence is CASSLGVDQTTYEQYF. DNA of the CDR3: TGTGCCAGCAGCTTGGGGGTGGATCAGACGACCTACGAGCAGTACTTC.

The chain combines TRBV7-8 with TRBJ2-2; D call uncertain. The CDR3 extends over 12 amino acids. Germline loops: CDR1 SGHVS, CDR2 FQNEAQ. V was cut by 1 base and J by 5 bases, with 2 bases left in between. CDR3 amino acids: CASSLGTGELFF. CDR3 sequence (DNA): TGTGCCAGCAGCTTAGGAACCGGGGAGCTGTTTTTT. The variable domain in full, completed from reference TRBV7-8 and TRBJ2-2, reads GAGVSQSPRYKVAKRGQDVALRCDPISGHVSLFWYQQALGQGPEFLTYFQNEAQLDKSGLPSDRFFAERPEGSVSTLKIQRTQQEDSAVYLCASSLGTGELFFGEGSRLTVL.

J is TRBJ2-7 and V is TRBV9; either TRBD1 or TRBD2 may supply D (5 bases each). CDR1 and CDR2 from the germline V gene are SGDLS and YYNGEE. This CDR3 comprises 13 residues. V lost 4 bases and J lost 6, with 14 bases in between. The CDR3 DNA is TGTGCCAGCAGCTCTGAGGGGTTTTCCGAGCAGTACTTC. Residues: CASSSEGFSEQYF.

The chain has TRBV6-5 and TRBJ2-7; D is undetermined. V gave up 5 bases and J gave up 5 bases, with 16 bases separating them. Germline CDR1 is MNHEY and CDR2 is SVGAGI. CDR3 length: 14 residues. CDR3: CASSPSYASNEQYF. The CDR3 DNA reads TGTGCCAGCAGTCCCTCCTATGCCTCTAACGAGCAGTACTTC.

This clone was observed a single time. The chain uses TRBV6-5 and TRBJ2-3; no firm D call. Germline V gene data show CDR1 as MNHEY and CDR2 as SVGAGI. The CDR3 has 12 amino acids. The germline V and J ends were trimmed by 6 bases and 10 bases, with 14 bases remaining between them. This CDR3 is CASSAISPSQYF. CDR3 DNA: TGTGCCAGCAGCGCCATTTCTCCGTCGCAGTATTTT.

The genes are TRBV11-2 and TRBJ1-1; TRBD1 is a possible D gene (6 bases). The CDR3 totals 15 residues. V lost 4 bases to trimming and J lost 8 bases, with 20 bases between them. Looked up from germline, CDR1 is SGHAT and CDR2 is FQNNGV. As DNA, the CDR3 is TGTGCCAGCAGCTCCCTCGGGGGCCTATCTGGGGAAGCTTTCTTT. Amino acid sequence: CASSSLGGLSGEAFF.

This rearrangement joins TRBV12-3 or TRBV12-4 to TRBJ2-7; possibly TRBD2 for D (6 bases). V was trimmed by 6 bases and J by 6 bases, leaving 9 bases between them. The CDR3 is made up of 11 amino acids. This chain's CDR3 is CASSKEGEQYF. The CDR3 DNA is TGTGCCAGCAGCAAGGAGGGCGAGCAGTACTTC.

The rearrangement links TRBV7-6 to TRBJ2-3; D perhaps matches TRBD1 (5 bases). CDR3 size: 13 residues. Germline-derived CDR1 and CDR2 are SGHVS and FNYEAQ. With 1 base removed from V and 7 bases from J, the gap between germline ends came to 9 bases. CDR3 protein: CASSLGRGNTQYF. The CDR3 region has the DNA TGTGCCAGCAGCTTAGGAAGGGGAAATACGCAGTATTTT.

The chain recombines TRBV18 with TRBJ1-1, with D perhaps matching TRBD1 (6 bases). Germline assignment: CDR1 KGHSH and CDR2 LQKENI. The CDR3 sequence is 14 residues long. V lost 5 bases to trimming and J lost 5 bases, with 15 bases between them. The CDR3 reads CASSGRGSETEAFF. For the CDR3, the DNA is TGTGCCAGCTCAGGTAGGGGGAGTGAGACTGAAGCTTTCTTT.

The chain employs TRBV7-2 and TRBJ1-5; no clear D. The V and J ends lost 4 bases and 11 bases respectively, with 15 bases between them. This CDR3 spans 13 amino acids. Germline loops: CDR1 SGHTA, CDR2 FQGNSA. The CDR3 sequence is CASSSYNSRAQHF. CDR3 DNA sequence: TGTGCCAGCAGCTCTTATAACTCTAGGGCCCAGCATTTT.

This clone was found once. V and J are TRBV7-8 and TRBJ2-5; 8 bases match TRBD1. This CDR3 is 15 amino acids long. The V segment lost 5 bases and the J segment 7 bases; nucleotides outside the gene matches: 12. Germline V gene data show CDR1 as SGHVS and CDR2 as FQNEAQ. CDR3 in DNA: TGTGCCAGCAGCCCTCCCTTCGACAGGGGAGGGACCCAGTACTTC. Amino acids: CASSPPFDRGGTQYF.

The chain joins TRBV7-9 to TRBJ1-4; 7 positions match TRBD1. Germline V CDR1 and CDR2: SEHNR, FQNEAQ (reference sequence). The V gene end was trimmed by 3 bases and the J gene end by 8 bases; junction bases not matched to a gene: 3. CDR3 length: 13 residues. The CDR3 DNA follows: TGTGCCAGCAGCTTCCCGGACAGGGAAAAACTGTTTTTT. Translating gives CASSFPDREKLFF.

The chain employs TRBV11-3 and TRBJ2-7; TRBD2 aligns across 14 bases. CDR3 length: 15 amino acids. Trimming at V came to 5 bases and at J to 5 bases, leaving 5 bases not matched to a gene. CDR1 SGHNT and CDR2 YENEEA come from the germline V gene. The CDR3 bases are TGTGCCAGCAGCCACGGGACTAGCGGGGGTGACGAGCAGTACTTC. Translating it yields CASSHGTSGGDEQYF. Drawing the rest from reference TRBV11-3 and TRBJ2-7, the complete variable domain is EAGVVQSPRYKIIEKKQPVAFWCNPISGHNTLYWYLQNLGQGPELLIRYENEEAVDDSQLPKDRFSAERLKGVDSTLKIQPAELGDSAVYLCASSHGTSGGDEQYFGPGTRLTVT.

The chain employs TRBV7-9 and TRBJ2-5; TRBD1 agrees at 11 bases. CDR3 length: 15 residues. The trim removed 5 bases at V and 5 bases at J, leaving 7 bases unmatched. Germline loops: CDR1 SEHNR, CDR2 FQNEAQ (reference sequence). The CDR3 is CASSLGTGGPETQYF. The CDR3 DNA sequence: TGTGCCAGCAGCCTCGGGACAGGGGGGCCGGAGACCCAGTACTTC.

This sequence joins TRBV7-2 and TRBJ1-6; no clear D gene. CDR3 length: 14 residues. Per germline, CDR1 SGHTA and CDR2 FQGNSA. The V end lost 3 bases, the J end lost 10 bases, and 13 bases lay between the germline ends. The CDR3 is CASSFKPNGSPLHF. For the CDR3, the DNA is TGTGCCAGCAGCTTTAAGCCCAACGGGTCACCCCTCCACTTT.

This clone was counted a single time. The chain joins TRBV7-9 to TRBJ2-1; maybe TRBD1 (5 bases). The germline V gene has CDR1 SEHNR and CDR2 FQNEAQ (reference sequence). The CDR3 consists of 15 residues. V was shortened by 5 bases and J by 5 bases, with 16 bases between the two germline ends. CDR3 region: CASSMDGRGNNEQFF. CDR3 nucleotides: TGTGCCAGCAGCATGGACGGTAGGGGAAACAATGAGCAGTTCTTC.

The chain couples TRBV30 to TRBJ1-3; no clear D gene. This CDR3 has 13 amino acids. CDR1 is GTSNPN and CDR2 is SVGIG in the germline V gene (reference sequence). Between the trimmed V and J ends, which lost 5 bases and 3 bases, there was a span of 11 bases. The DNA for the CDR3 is TGTGCCTGGGACCCCCTCAATGGAAACACCATATATTTT. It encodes CAWDPLNGNTIYF.

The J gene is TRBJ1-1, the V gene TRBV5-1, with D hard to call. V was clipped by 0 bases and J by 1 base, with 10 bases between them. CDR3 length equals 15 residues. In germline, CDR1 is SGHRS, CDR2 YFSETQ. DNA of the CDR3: TGCGCCAGCAGCTTGGGGCCGTCGACGAACACTGAAGCTTTCTTT. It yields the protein CASSLGPSTNTEAFF.

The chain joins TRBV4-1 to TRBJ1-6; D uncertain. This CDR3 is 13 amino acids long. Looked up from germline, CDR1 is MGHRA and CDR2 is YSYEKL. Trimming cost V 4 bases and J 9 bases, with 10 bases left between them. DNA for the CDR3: TGCGCCAGCAGCCTGAGGGAGGGTTCACCCCTCCACTTT. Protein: CASSLREGSPLHF.

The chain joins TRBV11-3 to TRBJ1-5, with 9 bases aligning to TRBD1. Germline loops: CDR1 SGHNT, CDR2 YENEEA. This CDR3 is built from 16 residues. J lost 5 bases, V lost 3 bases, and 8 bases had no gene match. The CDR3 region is CASSFPRQGDHQPQHF. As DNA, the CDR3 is TGTGCCAGCAGCTTCCCGAGACAGGGGGATCATCAGCCCCAGCATTTT.

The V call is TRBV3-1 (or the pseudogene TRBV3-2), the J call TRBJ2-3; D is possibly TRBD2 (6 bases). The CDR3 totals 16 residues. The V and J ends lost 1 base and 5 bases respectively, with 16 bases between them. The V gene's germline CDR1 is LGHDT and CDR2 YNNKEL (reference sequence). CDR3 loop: CASSQAGERREDTQYF. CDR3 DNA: TGTGCCAGCAGCCAAGCGGGGGAACGGCGGGAAGATACGCAGTATTTT.

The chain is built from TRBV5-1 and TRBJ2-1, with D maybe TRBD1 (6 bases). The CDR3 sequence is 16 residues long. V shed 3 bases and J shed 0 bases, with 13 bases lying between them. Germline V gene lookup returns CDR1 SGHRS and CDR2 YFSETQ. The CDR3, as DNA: TGCGCCAGCAGCTCCGGACAGTCGAGCTCCTACAATGAGCAGTTCTTC. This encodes CASSSGQSSSYNEQFF.